This TCR beta chain was captured in a study of OX40 agonist ivuxolimab in advanced cancers. Broader study findings: Also showing low normalized T-cell clonal expansion were some of the nonresponders.

Produced via immunoSEQ multiplex PCR; TCRdb's table is partial and in-frame only. The sample has over 45,000 clones, approximately 80% seen once. Autoimmune disease history or systemic immunosuppression led to patients being barred. A remark on this clone: The antigen is undetermined.

Trimming removed 4 bases from V and 0 bases from J, with 9 bases in between. The CDR3 extends over 14 amino acids. Germline CDR1 KGHSY, CDR2 FQNENV. The source was CD4+ or CD8+ T cells sorted from blood, collected in a trial of the OX40 agonist ivuxolimab. The rearrangement links TRBV16 to TRBJ1-1, with D possibly matching TRBD1 (5 bases). This sequence originates from an adult with an advanced solid tumor such as melanoma, head and neck, liver or kidney cancer. The CDR3 protein is CASSPGLMNTEAFF. Written as DNA, the CDR3 is TGTGCCAGCAGCCCGGGACTGATGAACACTGAAGCTTTCTTT.